This T cell receptor (beta chain) was identified during a study of cytomegalovirus exposure and HLA in healthy donors. Findings and caveats of the study: HLA allele associations emerged for around 15,000 TCR beta sequences in a later analysis, at 0.05 false discovery rate. Productive status was seen about 87% or about 30% of the time for most TCR beta V segments in an earlier analysis.

The CDR3 totals 16 residues. J gave up 1 base and V 5 bases, and 6 bases lay outside the gene matches. Per the germline V gene, CDR1 is SGHVS and CDR2 is FQNEAQ. This clone was found a few times. Its antigen is undetermined. Primers included in the PCR were 60 Vbeta and 13 Jbeta primers. Generated by immunoSEQ multiplex PCR, the TCRdb table keeps only in-frame clones and is missing some. The sample lists roughly 86,000 clones, 70% to 85% occurring once. The TCR was taken from a man aged 55 to 69 in good health and CMV-seronegative. The V call is TRBV7-8, the J call TRBJ1-1; 11 bases align to TRBD1. The sample comprised PBMCs. For the CDR3, the DNA is TGTGCCAGCAGCCCACCAGGGACAGGGGGGAACACTGAAGCTTTCTTT. Its translation is CASSPPGTGGNTEAFF. Using reference TRBV7-8 and TRBJ1-1 for the parts outside the CDR3, the full variable domain is GAGVSQSPRYKVAKRGQDVALRCDPISGHVSLFWYQQALGQGPEFLTYFQNEAQLDKSGLPSDRFFAERPEGSVSTLKIQRTQQEDSAVYLCASSPPGTGGNTEAFFGQGTRLTVV.